These T cell receptor beta chains were read from a single sample in a study of naive and memory T cell subsets. TCRdb called the UMI-ligation and nested PCR reads again in MiXCR, with one record for every CDR3 protein. The data contain around 160,000 distinct CDR3 sequences, around 15% of them singletons. The sequencing input was naive CD4+ T cells from blood. All receptors come from a human donor in good health. CDR3s include the opening cysteine and the closing phenylalanine or tryptophan. Fields, in order: clone size, D gene, V gene, J gene, CDR3 DNA, CDR3 protein. The D gene is left open where the match is weak. Some rows have no size entry. The others give once, few or many, or a class for an expanded clone.

>few|.|TRBV7-9|TRBJ1-1
TGTGCCAGCAGCTTAAACTTACTGAACACTGAAGCTTTCTTT
CASSLNLLNTEAFF
>.|TRBD1|TRBV27|TRBJ2-5
TGTGCCAGCAGTCCCCCGACAGGGTATATTGTCGAGACCCAGTACTTC
CASSPPTGYIVETQYF
>few|.|TRBV3-1|TRBJ2-1
TGTGCCAGCAGTCCGACCTCGAGCTCCTACAATGAGCAGTTCTTC
CASSPTSSSYNEQFF
>.|TRBD1|TRBV18|TRBJ2-7
TGTGCCAGCTCACCCGGGACAGGCGATATCGGCGAGCAGTACTTC
CASSPGTGDIGEQYF
>.|.|TRBV6-5|TRBJ1-5
TGTGCCAGCAGGCAGGGGATCAATCAGCCCCAGCATTTT
CASRQGINQPQHF
>.|TRBD2|TRBV7-2|TRBJ2-6
TGTGCCAGCAGCTTAGGGGAGGGGACGGGGGGATTCTCTGGGGCCAACGTCCTGACTTTC
CASSLGEGTGGFSGANVLTF
>few|TRBD1|TRBV20-1|TRBJ1-4
TGCAGTGCTAGGGCGGGACAGGACGAAAAACTGTTTTTT
CSARAGQDEKLFF
>.|TRBD2|TRBV11-2|TRBJ2-5
TGTGCCAGCAGCTACCTGGGGCTGGGTGCGGGAGATGTGGAGACCCAGTACTTC
CASSYLGLGAGDVETQYF
>few|.|TRBV6-6|TRBJ1-2
TGTGCCAGCAAATGGGCACCTAACTATGGCTACACCTTC
CASKWAPNYGYTF
>.|.|TRBV3-1|TRBJ1-4
TGTGCCAGCAGCCAAGTAGTTGTAGGGCTCACTAATGAAAAACTGTTTTTT
CASSQVVVGLTNEKLFF
>few|TRBD2|TRBV27|TRBJ2-7
TGTGCCAGCAGTTTTCGGACTAGCGAGTACGAGCAGTACTTC
CASSFRTSEYEQYF
>few|TRBD2|TRBV20-1|TRBJ2-7
TGCAGTGCTTTGGTAAGCGGGAGTCCCGCCTACGAGCAGTACTTC
CSALVSGSPAYEQYF
>many|TRBD1|TRBV6-1|TRBJ1-1
TGTGCCAGCAGTGGAAGGACAGGGAAGACGACTGAAGCTTTCTTT
CASSGRTGKTTEAFF
>many|.|TRBV7-2|TRBJ2-3
TGTGCCAGCAGCTTAAGCCCCACAGATACGCAGTATTTT
CASSLSPTDTQYF
>few|.|TRBV3-1|TRBJ2-2
TGTGCCAGCAGCTCGAACCAAGCCGGGGAGCTGTTTTTT
CASSSNQAGELFF
>.|TRBD1|TRBV5-1|TRBJ1-3
TGCGCCAGCAGCATAGGGACAGCTGGAAACACCATATATTTT
CASSIGTAGNTIYF
>.|.|TRBV23-1|TRBJ2-2
TGCGCCAGCAAGATGGGTCTATACCCCTGGGCCGGGGAGCTGTTTTTT
CASKMGLYPWAGELFF
>.|.|TRBV20-1|TRBJ1-1
TGCAGTGCTAAGGGGCGGAGGGGGAACACTGAAGCTTTCTTT
CSAKGRRGNTEAFF
>.|TRBD1|TRBV6-2/TRBV6-3|TRBJ1-2
TGTGCCAGCAGTTCCTTGGGACAGGGAATGCGAGGCTACACCTTC
CASSSLGQGMRGYTF
>.|.|TRBV7-8|TRBJ1-5
TGTGCCAGCAGCTCCAGAATAAGGGGGAGCAATCAGCCCCAGCATTTT
CASSSRIRGSNQPQHF
>.|.|TRBV5-1|TRBJ2-4
TGCGCCAGCAGCTTGGCCGGTAACAAAAACATTCAGTACTTC
CASSLAGNKNIQYF
>few|TRBD2|TRBV4-1|TRBJ2-7
TGCGCCAGCAGCGACAGGACTAGCGGGAAGAGCTCCTACGAGCAGTACTTC
CASSDRTSGKSSYEQYF
>few|TRBD1|TRBV6-5|TRBJ2-2
TGTGCCAGCATAGGGGGACAGTCGGGGGAGCTGTTTTTT
CASIGGQSGELFF
>.|.|TRBV2|TRBJ1-5
TGTGCCAGCAGCACAGAAAGCGGTATGAATCAGCCCCAGCATTTT
CASSTESGMNQPQHF
>few|.|TRBV5-1|TRBJ2-5
TGCGCCAGCAGCACCGGGACCCGCGGGGAGACCCAGTACTTC
CASSTGTRGETQYF
>.|.|TRBV4-2|TRBJ2-3
TGTGCCAGCAGCCAAGACTTTCGTGCCGATACGCAGTATTTT
CASSQDFRADTQYF
>few|.|TRBV28|TRBJ2-7
TGTGCCACTATGCCGGGACTCTTCTACGAGCAGTACTTC
CATMPGLFYEQYF
>few|TRBD1|TRBV10-3|TRBJ1-2
TGTGCCATCAGCAAAAACAGGGGGCGGGGAGACTACACCTTC
CAISKNRGRGDYTF
>few|.|TRBV11-2|TRBJ1-1
TGTGCCAGCAGCTTCAGGGGACTTGTGAACACTGAAGCTTTCTTT
CASSFRGLVNTEAFF
>few|TRBD2|TRBV3-1|TRBJ2-1
TGTGCCAGCAGCCAAGATGCCGGGACTAGCGGGAGTAATGAGCAGTTCTTC
CASSQDAGTSGSNEQFF
>.|TRBD2|TRBV7-7|TRBJ2-1
TGTGCCAGCAGCCCGGGACTAGCGGGAGTTGAGCAGTTCTTC
CASSPGLAGVEQFF
>.|.|TRBV7-6|TRBJ2-7
TGTGCCAGCAGCTGGGACGGCGTGGAGCAGTACTTC
CASSWDGVEQYF
>.|TRBD2|TRBV28|TRBJ2-5
TGTGCCAGCAGAAGAAGCCCATTAGCGGGTCTGGAGACCCAGTACTTC
CASRRSPLAGLETQYF
>.|.|TRBV19|TRBJ1-2
TGTGCCAGTAGTCGGCAGCTAGAAAGGGGCTACACCTTC
CASSRQLERGYTF
>.|.|TRBV7-9|TRBJ2-3
TGTGCCAGCAGCCTCAACCCGGGACGAGCAACAGATACGCAGTATTTT
CASSLNPGRATDTQYF
>.|.|TRBV5-1|TRBJ1-3
TGCGCCAGCAGGGGAACTGGAAACACCATATATTTT
CASRGTGNTIYF
>few|TRBD2|TRBV2|TRBJ2-3
TGTGCCAGCAGTGAAGAGAGGCGTGGGCTAGCGGGAGCCGATACGCAGTATTTT
CASSEERRGLAGADTQYF
>.|.|TRBV6-5|TRBJ2-1
TGTGCCAGCAGCGGTCGGGGTAGCTCCTACAATGAGCAGTTCTTC
CASSGRGSSYNEQFF
>few|TRBD1|TRBV29-1|TRBJ2-3
TGCAGCGGAGCCTCGAACACAGGGGCCGATACGCAGTATTTT
CSGASNTGADTQYF